What follows are 10 T cell receptor beta chains derived from one specimen sequenced in a study of T cell responses to AZD1222 COVID-19 vaccine. Assay: immunoSEQ multiplex PCR; the TCRdb copy retains only in-frame clones and omits some. The sample includes 150,000 to 200,000 clones, 85% to 95% of them seen just once. Sequenced material: peripheral blood, taken on day 0 of AZD1222 vaccination. The origin of the receptors is an adult in good health.

J is TRBJ1-1 and V is TRBV5-6; D not resolved. The CDR3 is 11 amino acids. CDR1 is SGHDT, CDR2 YYEEEE, per germline. Trimming pared 1 base from V and 6 bases from J, leaving 4 bases between. CDR3 in DNA: TGTGCCAGCAGCTTGTACGCTGAAGCTTTCTTT. Translation: CASSLYAEAFF.

This chain joins TRBV9 and TRBJ2-5, with D hard to call. The germline V gene encodes CDR1 SGDLS and CDR2 YYNGEE. Deletions cut 2 bases from V and 4 bases from J, with 12 bases between. This CDR3 has 14 residues. The CDR3 is CASSVGLSGETQYF. The CDR3 bases are TGTGCCAGCAGCGTGGGTCTGTCTGGAGAGACCCAGTACTTC.

The gene calls are TRBV5-1 and TRBJ1-2; D is unclear. The length of the CDR3 is 13 residues. The germline V and J ends were trimmed by 2 bases and 5 bases, with 10 bases remaining between them. Germline V gene lookup returns CDR1 SGHRS and CDR2 YFSETQ. The CDR3 sequence: CASSFETHYGYTF. The CDR3 DNA sequence: TGCGCCAGCAGCTTTGAGACACATTATGGCTACACCTTC.

The CDR3 DNA reads as TGTGCCAGCAGCCCCTCCGGGACAACAGGAGAGACCCAGTACTTC. Translating it yields CASSPSGTTGETQYF. The chain carries TRBV5-5 and TRBJ2-5, with a weak D call TRBD1 (6 bases). CDR3 length equals 15 residues. Germline V gives CDR1 SGHKS, CDR2 YYEKEE (reference sequence). Trimming removed 4 bases at V and 4 bases at J, with 17 bases between. The complete variable domain, with remaining parts taken from reference TRBV5-5 and TRBJ2-5, reads DAGVTQSPTHLIKTRGQQVTLRCSPISGHKSVSWYQQVLGQGPQFIFQYYEKEERGRGNFPDRFSARQFPNYSSELNVNALLLGDSALYLCASSPSGTTGETQYFGPGTRLLVL.

The genes are TRBV13 and TRBJ2-4; TRBD1 might be the D (6 bases). V was trimmed by 4 bases and J by 7 bases, leaving 14 bases between them. Per the germline V gene, CDR1 is PRHDT and CDR2 is FYEKMQ (reference sequence). There are 14 residues in the CDR3. The CDR3 nucleotides are TGTGCCAGCAGCTCCCGAGGGGGTGAGAACATTCAGTACTTC. Translation gives CASSSRGGENIQYF.

V usage is TRBV6-1 and J usage is TRBJ1-6; D is possibly TRBD1 (6 bases). CDR3 length: 15 amino acids. Germline CDR1 is MNHNS and CDR2 is SASEGT. V was trimmed by 5 bases and J by 8 bases, leaving 16 bases between them. This chain's CDR3 is CASSPTGPRDSPLHF. The CDR3 nucleotides are TGTGCCAGCAGTCCCACAGGGCCTCGGGATTCACCCCTCCACTTT.

The DNA of the CDR3 is TGTGCCAGCAGTTCATTACGGGGCTATGGCTACACCTTC. Its protein product is CASSSLRGYGYTF. The V call is TRBV28, the J call TRBJ1-2; the D is unclear. The CDR3 is 13 residues long. Germline V gives CDR1 MDHEN, CDR2 SYDVKM. Trimming removed 4 bases from V and 4 bases from J, with 10 bases in between.

V gene TRBV4-1 combines with J gene TRBJ1-4, with D possibly TRBD1 on 6 matching bases. This CDR3 spans 15 amino acids. In germline, CDR1 is MGHRA, CDR2 YSYEKL. V was pared by 2 bases and J by 7 bases, with 14 bases between. CDR3 DNA: TGCGCCAGCAGCCAACCAGACAGGATGGGTGAAAAACTGTTTTTT. Translating it yields CASSQPDRMGEKLFF.

The chain couples TRBV10-3 to TRBJ1-5; no firm D call. CDR1 is ENHRY, CDR2 SYGVKD, per germline. The CDR3 is 13 residues long. Trimming cost V 5 bases and J 6 bases, with 11 bases left between them. Written as DNA, the CDR3 is TGTGCCATCAGTTTCAATTCAGGTCAGCCCCAGCATTTT. This translates into CAISFNSGQPQHF.

The chain employs TRBV6-5 and TRBJ1-6, with D possibly being TRBD1 (6 bases). CDR3 length: 14 amino acids. V was shortened by 5 bases and J by 4 bases, with 9 bases between the two germline ends. Germline CDR1 MNHEY, CDR2 SVGAGI. CDR3 coding DNA: TGTGCCAGCAGTCTAGGGGGGTATAATTCACCCCTCCACTTT. The encoded protein is CASSLGGYNSPLHF.